The next 7 T cell receptor beta chains were all read from a single sample in a study of blood T cell repertoires in COVID-19. The assay was immunoSEQ multiplex PCR, and TCRdb's table has in-frame clones only and misses some. Among 120,000 to 150,000 clones listed, roughly 80% were seen once. The specimen was peripheral blood. All receptors derive from a man aged 45-65 years with acute or convalescent COVID-19.

The rearrangement joins TRBV19 to TRBJ1-2; D perhaps matches TRBD1 (5 bases). CDR3 length: 15 amino acids. Germline V lookup: CDR1 LNHDA, CDR2 SQIVND (reference sequence). The V end was cut by 5 bases, the J end by 4 bases, with 17 bases between. CDR3 in DNA: TGTGCCAGTAGTCCCCAGGGTCTACCCGCCTATGGCTACACCTTC. It yields the protein CASSPQGLPAYGYTF.

As regards this clone: The junction does not match germline at one end; this may be a read error. V gene TRBV14 combines with J gene TRBJ2-2; D not resolved. Germline loops: CDR1 SGHDN, CDR2 FVKESK. The CDR3 consists of 16 residues. CDR3 loop: CASRQDLSGTTGELFF. As DNA, the CDR3 is TGTGCCAGCAGACAAGATCTGTCAGGAACCACCGGGGAGCTGTTTTTT.

The chain employs TRBV5-1 and TRBJ1-1; D ambiguous. The germline V gene has CDR1 SGHRS and CDR2 YFSETQ. CDR3 length: 13 amino acids. Trimming cost V 8 bases and J 1 base, with 12 bases left between them. The CDR3 protein is CASYITPNTEAFF. In DNA, the CDR3 is TGCGCCAGTTACATTACACCGAACACTGAAGCTTTCTTT.

The V and J genes are TRBV5-4 and TRBJ2-3, with TRBD1 identical over 8 bases. Looked up from germline, CDR1 is SGHNT and CDR2 is YYREEE (reference sequence). This CDR3 has 14 residues. Trimming removed 2 bases from V and 5 bases from J; junction bases left unmatched: 4. In DNA form, the CDR3 reads TGTGCCAGCAGCTTTGGACAGGGCCGAGATACGCAGTATTTT. Amino acid sequence: CASSFGQGRDTQYF.

The chain has TRBV14 and TRBJ2-7; D is unclear. The CDR3 is 12 residues long. The V end lost 11 bases, the J end lost 1 base, and 12 bases lay between the germline ends. Germline CDR1 reads SGHDN; CDR2 reads FVKESK. For the CDR3, the DNA is TGTGCCGTGAACAGTTCATCCTACGAGCAGTACTTC. Translating gives CAVNSSSYEQYF.

This clone was detected once. V and J are TRBV5-1 and TRBJ1-1; the match to TRBD1 covers 9 bases. Germline values: CDR1 SGHRS, CDR2 YFSETQ. V shed 4 bases, J shed 3 bases, and the junction held 13 bases outside the gene matches. The CDR3 length is 17 residues. The CDR3 protein is CASSTLPGTGTDTEAFF. The CDR3, as DNA: TGCGCCAGCAGCACCCTACCCGGGACAGGGACGGACACTGAAGCTTTCTTT.

This chain links TRBV5-1 with TRBJ2-1; 13 bases are a match to TRBD2. From germline, CDR1 is SGHRS and CDR2 YFSETQ. The CDR3 is 18 amino acids. The trim removed 4 bases at V and 0 bases at J, leaving 7 bases unmatched. The CDR3 DNA follows: TGCGCCAGCAGCCCGACTAGCGGGGGGCCGAGCTCCTACAATGAGCAGTTCTTC. This encodes CASSPTSGGPSSYNEQFF.